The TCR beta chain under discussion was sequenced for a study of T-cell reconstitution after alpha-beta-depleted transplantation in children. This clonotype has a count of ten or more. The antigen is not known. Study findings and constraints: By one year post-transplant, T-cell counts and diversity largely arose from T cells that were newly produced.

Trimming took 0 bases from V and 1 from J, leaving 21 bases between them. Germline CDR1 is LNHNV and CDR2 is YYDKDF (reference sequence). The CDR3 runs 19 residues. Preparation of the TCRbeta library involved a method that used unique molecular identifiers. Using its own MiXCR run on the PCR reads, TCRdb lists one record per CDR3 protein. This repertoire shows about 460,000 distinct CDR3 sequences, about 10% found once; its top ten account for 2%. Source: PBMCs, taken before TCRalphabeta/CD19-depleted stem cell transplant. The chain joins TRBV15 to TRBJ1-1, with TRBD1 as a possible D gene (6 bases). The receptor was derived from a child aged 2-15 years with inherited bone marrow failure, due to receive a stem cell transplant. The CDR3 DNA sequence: TGTGCCACCAGCAGAGATGGGGACACCGATCGTGGGGGGAACACTGAAGCTTTCTTT. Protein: CATSRDGDTDRGGNTEAFF.